This T cell receptor beta chain was retrieved from a study of T-cell reconstitution after alpha-beta-depleted transplantation in children. Study conclusions and caveats: In some patients, recipient T cells and intrathymic progenitors surviving conditioning explained high day-60 diversity. Reportedly, only several hundred clones from non-depleted graft cells drove alpha-beta T-cell counts at about two months.

Ten or more counts support this clonotype. The antigen is not known. The ends were cut back, 1 base at V and 4 bases at J, with 17 bases in the middle. Germline assignment: CDR1 SGHRS and CDR2 YFSETQ. The CDR3 loop spans 16 amino acids. It was with unique molecular identifiers that the TCRbeta library was prepared. TCRdb reprocessed the PCR reads with MiXCR, giving one entry per CDR3 protein. Of 200,000 to 250,000 distinct CDR3 sequences listed, under 9.5% were seen once; the top ten hold about 6.4%. This sample comprised PBMCs, mostly from graft donor cells, obtained 180 days after TCRalphabeta/CD19-depleted stem cell transplant. The chain links TRBV5-1 to TRBJ1-2; a weak D match, TRBD1 (6 bases). The TCR was taken from a male patient younger than 18 who had a stem cell transplant for acute lymphoblastic leukemia, so the T cells may come from the graft donor. This CDR3 is CASSLTGLRGVYGYTF. CDR3 coding DNA: TGCGCCAGCAGCTTGACAGGGTTGAGGGGAGTCTATGGCTACACCTTC.